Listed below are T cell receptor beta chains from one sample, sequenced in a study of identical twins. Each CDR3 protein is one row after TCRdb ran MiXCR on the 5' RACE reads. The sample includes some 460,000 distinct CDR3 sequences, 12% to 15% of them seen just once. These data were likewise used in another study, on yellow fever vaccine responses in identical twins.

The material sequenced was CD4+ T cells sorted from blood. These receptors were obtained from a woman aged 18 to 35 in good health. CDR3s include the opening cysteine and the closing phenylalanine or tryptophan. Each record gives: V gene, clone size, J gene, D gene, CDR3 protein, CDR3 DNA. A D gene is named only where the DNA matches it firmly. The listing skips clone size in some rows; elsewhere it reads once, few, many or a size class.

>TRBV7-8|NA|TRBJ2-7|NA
CASSSDLQAYEQYF
TGTGCCAGCAGCTCTGACCTTCAGGCCTACGAGCAGTACTTC
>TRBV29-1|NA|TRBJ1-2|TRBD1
CSVEDGTAYGYTF
TGCAGCGTTGAAGATGGGACAGCCTATGGCTACACCTTC
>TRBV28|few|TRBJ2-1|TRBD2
CASSWTRSLPEQFF
TGTGCCAGCAGTTGGACTAGATCTCTCCCTGAGCAGTTCTTC
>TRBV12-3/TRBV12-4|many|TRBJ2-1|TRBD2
CASKTTSGFSSYNEQFF
TGTGCCAGCAAAACCACTAGCGGCTTTAGCTCCTACAATGAGCAGTTCTTC
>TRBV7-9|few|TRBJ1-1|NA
CASSSFQGATEAFF
TGTGCCAGCAGCTCATTTCAGGGTGCCACTGAAGCTTTCTTT
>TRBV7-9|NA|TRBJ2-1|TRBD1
CASSSGQVPDEQFF
TGTGCCAGCAGCTCCGGACAGGTTCCGGATGAGCAGTTCTTC
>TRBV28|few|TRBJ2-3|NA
CASSFRRRGDTQYF
TGTGCCAGCAGTTTCCGGAGGCGGGGAGATACGCAGTATTTT
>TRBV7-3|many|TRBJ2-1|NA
CASSPIADTYNEQFF
TGTGCCAGCAGCCCAATTGCCGACACCTACAATGAGCAGTTCTTC
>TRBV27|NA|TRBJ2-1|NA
CASSFYSGGGEQFF
TGTGCCAGCAGTTTTTATTCCGGGGGCGGTGAGCAGTTCTTC
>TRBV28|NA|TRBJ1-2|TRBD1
CASSYLGTAGYTF
TGTGCCAGCAGTTACCTGGGGACAGCTGGCTACACCTTC
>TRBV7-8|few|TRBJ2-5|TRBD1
CASSSLRDRGETQYF
TGTGCCAGCAGCTCCCTCCGGGACAGGGGAGAGACCCAGTACTTC
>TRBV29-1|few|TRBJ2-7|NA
CSGQASSSYEQYF
TGCAGCGGACAGGCCTCGAGCTCCTACGAGCAGTACTTC
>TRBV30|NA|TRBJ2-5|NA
CAWISGGRLAQYF
TGTGCCTGGATCTCAGGCGGCCGTCTGGCCCAGTACTTC
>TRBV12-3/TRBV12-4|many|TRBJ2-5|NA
CASRFAGVWETQYF
TGTGCCAGCAGGTTTGCTGGGGTGTGGGAGACCCAGTACTTC
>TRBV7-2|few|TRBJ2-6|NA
CASSPYVSGANVLTF
TGTGCCAGCAGCCCTTATGTCTCTGGGGCCAACGTCCTGACTTTC
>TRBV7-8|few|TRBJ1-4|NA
CASSLGGLNEKLFF
TGTGCCAGCAGCCTAGGGGGATTAAATGAAAAACTGTTTTTT
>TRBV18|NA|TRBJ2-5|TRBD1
CASSPGRTGGSETQYF
TGTGCCAGCTCACCGGGCAGGACAGGGGGCTCGGAGACCCAGTACTTC
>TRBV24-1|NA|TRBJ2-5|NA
CATRRQASYSLPEETQYF
TGTGCCACCCGCAGGCAAGCGTCCTACTCTCTCCCAGAAGAGACCCAGTACTTC
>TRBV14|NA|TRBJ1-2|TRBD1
CASSQDMTGAWGYTF
TGTGCCAGCAGCCAAGACATGACAGGGGCTTGGGGCTACACCTTC
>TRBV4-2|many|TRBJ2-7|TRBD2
CASSRETSGNYEQYF
TGTGCCAGCAGCCGAGAGACTAGCGGGAATTACGAGCAGTACTTC
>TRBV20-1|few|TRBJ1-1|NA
CSALNTGQLNTEAFF
TGCAGTGCCTTGAACACGGGACAATTGAACACTGAAGCTTTCTTT
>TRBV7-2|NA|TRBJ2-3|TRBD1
CASSLARQGFSDTQYF
TGTGCCAGCAGCTTAGCGCGACAGGGGTTTTCAGATACGCAGTATTTT
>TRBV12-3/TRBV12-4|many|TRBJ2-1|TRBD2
CASSFQVRGTSGNEQFF
TGTGCCAGCAGTTTTCAGGTCCGCGGGACTAGCGGGAATGAGCAGTTCTTC
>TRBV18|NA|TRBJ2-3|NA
CASSPRRGTTDTQYF
TGTGCCAGCTCACCGAGGAGGGGGACCACAGATACGCAGTATTTT
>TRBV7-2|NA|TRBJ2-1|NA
CASSFSYNEQFF
TGTGCCAGCAGCTTCAGTTACAATGAGCAGTTCTTC
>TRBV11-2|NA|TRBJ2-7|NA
CASSRDNPTEQYF
TGTGCCAGCAGTCGGGACAACCCGACCGAGCAGTACTTC
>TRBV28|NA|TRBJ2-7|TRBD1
CASSPPTGFVGEQYF
TGTGCCAGCAGCCCCCCGACAGGGTTCGTCGGCGAGCAGTACTTC
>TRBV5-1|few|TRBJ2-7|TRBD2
CASSATSGGTYEQYF
TGCGCCAGCAGCGCTACTAGCGGGGGGACCTACGAGCAGTACTTC
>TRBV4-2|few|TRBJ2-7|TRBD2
CASSQDASGTSVVYEQYF
TGTGCCAGCAGCCAAGATGCCTCCGGGACTAGCGTTGTCTACGAGCAGTACTTC
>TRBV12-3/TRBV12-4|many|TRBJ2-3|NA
CASSGASTDTQYF
TGTGCCAGCTCGGGAGCAAGCACAGATACGCAGTATTTT
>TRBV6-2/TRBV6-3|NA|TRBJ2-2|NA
CASSYRALGPGELFF
TGTGCCAGCAGTTACAGGGCCCTGGGGCCCGGGGAGCTGTTTTTT
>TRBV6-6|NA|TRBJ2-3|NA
CASTDTSTDTQYF
TGTGCCAGCACCGACACTAGCACAGATACGCAGTATTTT
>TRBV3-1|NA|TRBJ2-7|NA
CASSRGLGEQYF
TGTGCCAGCAGCCGCGGTCTTGGCGAGCAGTACTTC
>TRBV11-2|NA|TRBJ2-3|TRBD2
CASSLDGETSGRYFSTDTQYF
TGTGCCAGCAGCTTAGATGGTGAGACTAGCGGGAGGTACTTTTCGACAGATACGCAGTATTTT
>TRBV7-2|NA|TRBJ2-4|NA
CASSLAGLAKNIQYF
TGTGCCAGCAGCTTAGCGGGCCTAGCCAAAAACATTCAGTACTTC
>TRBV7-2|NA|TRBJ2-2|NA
CASPLGDTGELFF
TGTGCCAGCCCCCTTGGGGACACCGGGGAGCTGTTTTTT
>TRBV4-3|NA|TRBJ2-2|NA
CASSPIAGPGTGELFF
TGCGCCAGCAGCCCAATCGCGGGGCCGGGCACCGGGGAGCTGTTTTTT